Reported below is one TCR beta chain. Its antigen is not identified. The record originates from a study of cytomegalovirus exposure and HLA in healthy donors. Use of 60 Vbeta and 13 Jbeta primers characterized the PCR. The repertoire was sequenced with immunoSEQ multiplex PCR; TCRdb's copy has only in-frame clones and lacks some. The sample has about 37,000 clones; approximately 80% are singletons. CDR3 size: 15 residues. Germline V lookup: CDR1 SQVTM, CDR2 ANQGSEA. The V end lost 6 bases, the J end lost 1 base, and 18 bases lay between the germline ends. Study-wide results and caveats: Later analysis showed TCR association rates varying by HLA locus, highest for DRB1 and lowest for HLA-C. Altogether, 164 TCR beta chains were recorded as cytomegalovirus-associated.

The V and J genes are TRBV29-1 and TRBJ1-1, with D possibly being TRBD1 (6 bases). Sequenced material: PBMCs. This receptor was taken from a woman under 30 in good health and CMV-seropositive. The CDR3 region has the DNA TGCAGCGTCCATTTAGTAGGACAGTCGAACACTGAAGCTTTCTTT. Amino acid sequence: CSVHLVGQSNTEAFF.